This T cell receptor (beta chain) appears in the sequencing data of a study of graft-versus-host responses after intestinal transplantation. Study information: Uniformly, recipients were administered anti-thymocyte globulin induction with subsequent tacrolimus and steroids for approximately three years. Study-level points and caveats: Some GvH clones appeared in ileal mucosa or blood before recipient bone marrow. Individuals carrying graft-donor T cell macrochimerism showed high graft-versus-host to host-versus-graft clonal ratios in allografts.

The method was immunoSEQ multiplex PCR; TCRdb's version includes in-frame clones alone and lacks a portion of them. The sample lists around 54,000 clones; around 90% were seen once. The CDR3 has 14 amino acids. The V gene's germline CDR1 is SGHNT and CDR2 YYREEE (reference sequence). Trimming shortened V by 0 bases and J by 2 bases, and 8 bases separated the two germline ends. This clone was recorded only once. Its specificity is not known. This chain links TRBV5-4 with TRBJ1-1; unclear D gene. The sequencing here drew on PBMCs, taken roughly 95 weeks after intestinal transplant. The clonotype comes from a human patient who received an intestinal transplant, so some T cells may come from the graft donor. In DNA form, the CDR3 reads TGTGCCAGCAGCTTGGATAACGGTAACACTGAAGCTTTCTTT. It specifies CASSLDNGNTEAFF.